The 21 T cell receptor beta chains in this list originate from one sample, sequenced in a study of beta chain features in type 1 diabetes. Study-wide results and caveats: TCRB CDR3s were moderately but significantly shorter in Type 1 diabetes patients in all four CD4+ subsets.

These TCRs' antigens remain unknown. All of the isolated RNA was reverse transcribed, so expressed TCRB transcripts were sequenced. Sequenced by immunoSEQ multiplex PCR; TCRdb stores in-frame clones only, minus some. This repertoire shows 130,000 or so clones, 17% found once; its top ten account for around 2.7%. The sample consisted of central memory CD4+ T cells from blood. These receptors all come from a man aged 18 to 30 with type 1 diabetes.

This clone occurred a few times. CDR3 DNA: TGTGCCAGCAGCTTAGGGTTACGCGGGGACGCAGATACGCAGTATTTT. This translates into CASSLGLRGDADTQYF. This sequence joins TRBV7-3 and TRBJ2-3; possibly TRBD2 for D (6 bases). V lost 2 bases and J lost 4, with 16 bases in between. CDR1 is SGHTA, CDR2 FQGTGA, per germline. There are 16 residues in the CDR3. Supplemented by reference TRBV7-3 and TRBJ2-3, the full variable domain reads GAGVSQTPSNKVTEKGKYVELRCDPISGHTALYWYRQSLGQGPEFLIYFQGTGAADDSGLPNDRFFAVRPEGSVSTLKIQRTERGDSAVYLCASSLGLRGDADTQYFGPGTRLTVL.

The chain recombines TRBV7-2 with TRBJ2-1; maybe TRBD1 (6 bases). The CDR3 has 13 residues. V lost 6 bases, J lost 7 bases, and 13 bases lay in between. CDR1 is SGHTA and CDR2 is FQGNSA in the germline V gene. The CDR3 bases are TGTGCCAGCAGTACCCAGGGGCGGAATGAGCAGTTCTTC. This gives the protein CASSTQGRNEQFF.

The chain recombines TRBV4-2 with TRBJ1-1, with D uncertain. CDR3 size: 14 residues. CDR1 and CDR2 from the germline V gene are LGHNA and YNFKEQ. Trimming pared 5 bases from V and 1 base from J, leaving 11 bases between. The CDR3 region has the DNA TGTGCCAGCAGCATTAAGTTGGGGAACACTGAAGCTTTCTTT. Amino acids: CASSIKLGNTEAFF.

V usage is TRBV30 and J usage is TRBJ2-7, with 7 bases matching TRBD1. This CDR3 is 14 amino acids long. Germline CDR1 and CDR2: GTSNPN and SVGIG (reference sequence). Trimming cost V 1 base and J 5 bases; bases outside gene matches: 8. The CDR3 sequence is CAWSGETGVNEQYF. The CDR3 DNA sequence: TGTGCCTGGAGTGGAGAAACAGGGGTAAACGAGCAGTACTTC. Together with reference TRBV30 and TRBJ2-7, the CDR3 gives the full variable domain: SQTIHQWPATLVQPVGSPLSLECTVEGTSNPNLYWYRQAAGRGLQLLFYSVGIGQISSEVPQNLSASRPQDRQFILSSKKLLLSDSGFYLCAWSGETGVNEQYFGPGTRLTVT.

The V gene is TRBV23-1, the J gene TRBJ1-2; a possible D gene is TRBD1 (6 bases). TRBV23-1 belongs to the ORF category, with a function that is uncertain. V was shortened by 4 bases and J by 0 bases, with 12 bases between the two germline ends. The CDR3 has 15 residues. The DNA of the CDR3 is TGCGCCAGCAGTCCCTTGGGACACGCTAACTATGGCTACACCTTC. Its translation: CASSPLGHANYGYTF.

The V and J genes are TRBV6-1 and TRBJ2-1; 13 nucleotides align to TRBD2. The V gene's germline CDR1 is MNHNS and CDR2 SASEGT. V lost 7 bases to trimming and J lost 5 bases; unmatched junction nucleotides: 5. There are 15 residues in the CDR3. The CDR3 loop is CASKSGTSGNNEQFF. The CDR3 nucleotides read TGTGCCAGCAAATCCGGGACTAGCGGGAACAATGAGCAGTTCTTC.

This clone was recorded many times. The rearrangement joins TRBV7-9 to TRBJ1-4; TRBD1 might be the D (5 bases). Germline values: CDR1 SEHNR, CDR2 FQNEAQ (reference sequence). Trimming removed 3 bases at V and 10 bases at J, with 18 bases between. This CDR3 spans 15 amino acids. The CDR3, as DNA: TGTGCCAGCAGCTTCGGACACTCAGGAGAGGGAAAACTGTTTTTT. It translates to CASSFGHSGEGKLFF.

This clone was detected ten times or more. V and J are TRBV25-1 and TRBJ1-6, with a possible D match to TRBD1 (5 bases). Trimming took off 4 bases at V and 6 bases at J, with 13 bases between the two ends. Germline loops: CDR1 MGHDK, CDR2 SYGVNS. The length of the CDR3 is 15 residues. CDR3 protein: CASSGNKRGNSPLHF. CDR3 in DNA: TGTGCCAGCAGTGGAAACAAGAGGGGTAATTCACCCCTCCACTTT. Complete variable domain (other parts from reference TRBV25-1 and TRBJ1-6): EADIYQTPRYLVIGTGKKITLECSQTMGHDKMYWYQQDPGMELHLIHYSYGVNSTEKGDLSSESTVSRIRTEHFPLTLESARPSHTSQYLCASSGNKRGNSPLHFGNGTRLTVT.

This clone has at least ten counts. This sequence joins TRBV7-2 and TRBJ2-3; maybe TRBD2 (6 bases). The V end was cut by 8 bases, the J end by 4 bases, with 19 bases between. Germline V lookup: CDR1 SGHTA, CDR2 FQGNSA. This CDR3 contains 15 residues. DNA for the CDR3: TGTGCCAGCGTTCGGATACTAGCTACCGCAGATACGCAGTATTTT. Translated: CASVRILATADTQYF.

There are a few counts of this clone. The rearrangement uses TRBV29-1 and TRBJ2-3; D is ambiguous. The CDR3 loop spans 11 amino acids. CDR1 is SQVTM and CDR2 is ANQGSEA in the germline V gene. Trimming took off 8 bases at V and 2 bases at J, with 8 bases between the two ends. The DNA of the CDR3 is TGCAGCCGCCTAAACACAGATACGCAGTATTTT. Its translation is CSRLNTDTQYF.

J is TRBJ1-2 and V is TRBV27, with D hard to call. This CDR3 has 11 residues. V lost 8 bases and J 4 bases, leaving 8 bases between the germline ends. Looked up from germline, CDR1 is MNHEY and CDR2 is SMNVEV (reference sequence). CDR3: CASGDFYGYTF. CDR3 bases: TGTGCCAGCGGAGATTTCTATGGCTACACCTTC.

This chain uses TRBV2 with TRBJ2-1; TRBD1 matches 8 bases. Trimming took 7 bases from V and 8 from J; bases not matched to a gene: 10. The CDR3 loop spans 14 amino acids. Germline CDR1 and CDR2: SNHLY and FYNNEI. The CDR3 coding sequence is TGTGCCAGCAAAGGGCAGGGGGCCAAGGATGAGCAGTTCTTC. Residues: CASKGQGAKDEQFF. The full variable domain, completed using reference TRBV2 and TRBJ2-1, is EPEVTQTPSHQVTQMGQEVILRCVPISNHLYFYWYRQILGQKVEFLVSFYNNEISEKSEIFDDQFSVERPDGSNFTLKIRSTKLEDSAMYFCASKGQGAKDEQFFGPGTRLTVL.

This clone showed up just a few times. A much larger clonotype is one base distant, so this may be a read error. The chain combines TRBV11-2 with TRBJ2-4; the D gene could be TRBD1 or TRBD2 (5 bases each). The CDR3 runs 13 residues. Germline V gives CDR1 SGHAT, CDR2 FQNNGV. The germline V and J ends were trimmed by 4 bases and 5 bases, with 9 bases remaining between them. CDR3 DNA: TGTGCCAGCAGCTACCGGGGCCAAAACATTCAGTACTTC. Its translation: CASSYRGQNIQYF. The entire variable domain, with the rest obtained from reference TRBV11-2 and TRBJ2-4, is as follows: EAGVAQSPRYKIIEKRQSVAFWCNPISGHATLYWYQQILGQGPKLLIQFQNNGVVDDSQLPKDRFSAERLKGVDSTLKIQPAKLEDSAVYLCASSYRGQNIQYFGAGTRLSVL.

The V gene is TRBV29-1, the J gene TRBJ2-5; D tentatively reads TRBD1 or TRBD2 (5 bases each). The V end lost 5 bases, the J end lost 4 bases, and 14 bases lay between the germline ends. Germline CDR1 is SQVTM and CDR2 is ANQGSEA. The CDR3 extends over 13 amino acids. The CDR3 DNA follows: TGCAGCGTTCCCAAGGCAGGGAGAGAGACCCAGTACTTC. Translating it yields CSVPKAGRETQYF.

This clone was seen more than once but under ten times. The rearrangement uses TRBV7-2 and TRBJ2-7, with D unclear. The V gene lost 1 base and the J gene lost 3 bases, with 7 bases spanning the gap. The CDR3 sequence is 13 residues long. Germline V gene data show CDR1 as SGHTA and CDR2 as FQGNSA. The CDR3 loop reads CASSLVGYYEQYF. CDR3 nucleotides: TGTGCCAGCAGCTTAGTAGGGTACTACGAGCAGTACTTC.

There are a few counts of this clone. The rearrangement links TRBV7-2 to TRBJ2-7; TRBD2 aligns across 7 bases. The ends lost 0 bases at V and 4 bases at J; junction bases unmatched: 0. Germline loops: CDR1 SGHTA, CDR2 FQGNSA. This CDR3 is built from 13 residues. The CDR3 spells CASSLARGYEQYF. The CDR3 nucleotides read TGTGCCAGCAGCTTAGCGCGGGGGTACGAGCAGTACTTC.

This rearrangement joins TRBV11-3 to TRBJ2-1; 11 bases map to TRBD2. The CDR3 sequence is 15 residues long. Germline V gene lookup returns CDR1 SGHNT and CDR2 YENEEA. The ends lost 1 base at V and 9 bases at J; junction bases unmatched: 5. The CDR3 nucleotides are TGTGCCAGCAGCTTAGTAGCGGGAGGGAGTGGTGAGCAGTTCTTC. Translation gives CASSLVAGGSGEQFF.

J is TRBJ1-2 and V is TRBV30, with 8 positions matching TRBD1. The ends lost 0 bases at V and 4 bases at J; junction bases unmatched: 4. The CDR3 loop spans 14 amino acids. Germline V gives CDR1 GTSNPN, CDR2 SVGIG (reference sequence). CDR3 sequence: CAWSVQGGGYGYTF. The CDR3 nucleotides are TGTGCCTGGAGTGTACAGGGGGGTGGCTATGGCTACACCTTC.

The rearrangement joins TRBV19 to TRBJ2-5; TRBD1 matches at 9 bases. Germline values: CDR1 LNHDA, CDR2 SQIVND (reference sequence). Trimming cost V 5 bases and J 1 base; bases outside gene matches: 8. The CDR3 is 16 amino acids. The DNA for the CDR3 is TGTGCCAGTAGTCCTCCGGCGGGACAGGGCCAAGAGACCCAGTACTTC. Translation: CASSPPAGQGQETQYF.

The J gene is TRBJ2-3, the V gene TRBV2; D remains ambiguous. The germline V gene encodes CDR1 SNHLY and CDR2 FYNNEI. The V end was cut by 1 base, the J end by 2 bases, with 7 bases between. There are 14 residues in the CDR3. The CDR3, as DNA: TGTGCCAGCAGTGAAGGGGTTCTCACAGATACGCAGTATTTT. Amino acids: CASSEGVLTDTQYF. The full variable domain, in which reference TRBV2 and TRBJ2-3 provide the parts outside the CDR3, is EPEVTQTPSHQVTQMGQEVILRCVPISNHLYFYWYRQILGQKVEFLVSFYNNEISEKSEIFDDQFSVERPDGSNFTLKIRSTKLEDSAMYFCASSEGVLTDTQYFGPGTRLTVL.

This chain links TRBV5-6 with TRBJ2-5; D unresolved. The V and J ends lost 2 bases and 1 base respectively, with 0 bases between them. Per the germline V gene, CDR1 is SGHDT and CDR2 is YYEEEE. The CDR3 covers 11 residues. CDR3 nucleotides: TGTGCCAGCAGCTTCCAAGAGACCCAGTACTTC. Amino acids: CASSFQETQYF.